This TCR beta chain came from a study of Ad26.COV2.S vaccination and SARS-CoV-2 variants. Study-level background: The COV1001 Ad26.COV2.S trial arm included the donor. Dosing was one shot or two shots 56 days apart.

Specified treatment: roughly 20 received Ad26.COV2.S at low or high dose, single or two shots; about 5 received placebo; per-sample allocation not given. Repertoires come from day 63 after the first vaccine or placebo injection. It was Wuhan-strain SARS-CoV-2 spike that the Ad26 vaccine vector expressed. This table comes from immunoSEQ multiplex PCR, and its TCRdb copy is limited to in-frame clones, with some not included. The table has approximately 480,000 clones, 87% seen once. As regards this clone: Its antigen is not known.

Study-wide points: Total responses of T cells may have been underestimated by the analyses of TCR breadth and depth.

The receptor was isolated from a person aged 18-65 years who received the Ad26.COV2.S COVID-19 vaccine or a placebo. The material was peripheral blood, obtained in a trial of Ad26.COV2.S vaccine versus placebo.

The CDR3 DNA reads as TGTGCCAGCAGCTTGTTGTCGGTTGCGACCCAGTACTTC. Translating it yields CASSLLSVATQYF. The chain joins TRBV5-6 to TRBJ2-5; D is unclear. With 1 base removed from V and 7 bases from J, the gap between germline ends came to 11 bases. Germline assignment: CDR1 SGHDT and CDR2 YYEEEE. CDR3 length: 13 residues.